This is a list of T cell receptor beta chains from one sample in a study of shared clonotypes between healthy human individuals. This table comes from immunoSEQ multiplex PCR, and its TCRdb copy is limited to in-frame clones, with some not included. The repertoire consists of about 380,000 clones, with 96% occurring once and the leading ten covering about 0.32%. Sequencing input: memory CD8+ T cells sorted from blood. These receptor sequences come from a young man in good health. Both conserved end residues are part of each CDR3. Fields, in order: CDR3 length, clone size, V gene, D gene, J gene, CDR3 protein, CDR3 DNA. D genes are given only for firm matches. Some rows mark clone size as missing; the rest say once, few, many or name a class of expanded clone.

16	NA	TRBV5-1	NA	TRBJ2-1	CASSLPRAGVHNEQFF	TGCGCCAGCAGCTTGCCTCGGGCAGGGGTCCACAATGAGCAGTTCTTC
13	NA	TRBV30	TRBD1	TRBJ1-2	CAWSEGGGDGYTF	TGTGCCTGGAGTGAAGGGGGCGGGGATGGCTACACCTTC
13	NA	TRBV19	NA	TRBJ1-5	CASRTSLNQPQHF	TGTGCCAGTAGAACCAGCCTGAATCAGCCCCAGCATTTT
12	NA	TRBV19	NA	TRBJ2-2	CASSLSFGELFF	TGTGCCAGTAGTCTCAGCTTCGGGGAGCTGTTTTTT
15	NA	TRBV5-8	NA	TRBJ2-7	CASSRTGAGSYEQYF	TGTGCCAGCAGCCGGACGGGGGCTGGGTCCTACGAGCAGTACTTC
15	NA	TRBV10-3	TRBD1	TRBJ2-3	CAISGTGVGTDTQYF	TGTGCCATCAGTGGGACAGGGGTGGGCACAGATACGCAGTATTTT
13	NA	TRBV5-1	NA	TRBJ2-7	CASSLRSGDEQYF	TGCGCCAGCAGCTTGAGGTCCGGAGACGAGCAGTACTTC
15	NA	TRBV10-3	TRBD1	TRBJ1-3	CAIMERDSGRNTIYF	TGTGCCATCATGGAACGGGACAGCGGTAGAAACACCATATATTTT
14	NA	TRBV6-5	NA	TRBJ1-5	CASRRTGYNQPQHF	TGTGCCAGCAGGAGAACAGGGTACAATCAGCCCCAGCATTTT
17	NA	TRBV2	NA	TRBJ2-1	CASRSQPPRISYNEQFF	TGTGCCAGCAGGTCACAGCCGCCCAGAATATCCTACAATGAGCAGTTCTTC
15	NA	TRBV7-3	TRBD1	TRBJ1-1	CASSTAGGAGTEAFF	TGTGCCAGCAGCACCGCAGGGGGCGCGGGCACTGAAGCTTTCTTT
14	NA	TRBV7-8	NA	TRBJ1-1	CASSLVGGNTEAFF	TGTGCCAGCAGCTTGGTCGGGGGCAACACTGAAGCTTTCTTT
12	NA	TRBV19	NA	TRBJ1-2	CASSRDTYGYTF	TGTGCCAGTAGTCGGGACACCTATGGCTACACCTTC
15	NA	TRBV28	TRBD1	TRBJ1-5	CASWALTGGYQPQHF	TGTGCCAGCTGGGCCTTGACAGGGGGCTACCAGCCCCAGCATTTT
14	NA	TRBV27	NA	TRBJ2-3	CASSLPGSTDTQYF	TGTGCCAGCAGTTTACCGGGAAGCACAGATACGCAGTATTTT
14	NA	TRBV25-1	NA	TRBJ1-2	CASSEQAGVYGYTF	TGTGCCAGCAGTGAACAGGCAGGGGTCTATGGCTACACCTTC
16	NA	TRBV4-1	TRBD2	TRBJ2-7	CASSLTIAGVRYEQYF	TGCGCCAGCAGCCTCACCATAGCGGGAGTTAGGTACGAGCAGTACTTC
13	once	TRBV27	TRBD2	TRBJ2-1	CAIGTSGSVEQFF	TGTGCCATCGGGACTAGCGGGAGTGTTGAGCAGTTCTTC
15	NA	TRBV11-2	NA	TRBJ2-1	CASSLGLSSYNEQFF	TGTGCCAGCAGCTTGGGACTTAGCTCCTACAATGAGCAGTTCTTC
14	NA	TRBV2	NA	TRBJ2-4	CASSRQLAKNIQYF	TGTGCCAGCAGCCGACAGTTAGCCAAAAACATTCAGTACTTC
17	NA	TRBV4-2	NA	TRBJ1-3	CASSQVGPGISGNTIYF	TGTGCCAGCAGCCAAGTCGGCCCCGGGATCTCTGGAAACACCATATATTTT
14	NA	TRBV7-9	NA	TRBJ2-2	CASSFAGTTGELFF	TGTGCCAGCAGCTTCGCAGGGACCACCGGGGAGCTGTTTTTT
16	NA	TRBV4-1	TRBD1	TRBJ2-7	CASSLSPGTAYYEQYF	TGCGCCAGCAGCCTCAGCCCCGGGACAGCCTATTACGAGCAGTACTTC
14	NA	TRBV2	TRBD2	TRBJ2-2	CASMLAGGPGELFF	TGTGCCAGCATGCTAGCGGGAGGCCCCGGGGAGCTGTTTTTT
15	NA	TRBV4-1	TRBD2	TRBJ2-7	CASSQGAGGGYEQYF	TGCGCCAGCAGCCAAGGGGCGGGAGGGGGGTACGAGCAGTACTTC
14	NA	TRBV5-6	TRBD1	TRBJ2-7	CASSFRDRVYEQYF	TGTGCCAGCAGCTTCCGGGACAGGGTCTACGAGCAGTACTTC
14	NA	TRBV27	TRBD2	TRBJ2-7	CASSSSGRAYEQYF	TGTGCCAGCAGTTCCAGCGGGAGGGCCTACGAGCAGTACTTC
13	NA	TRBV28	TRBD2	TRBJ2-7	CASRLAGRYEQYF	TGTGCCAGCAGATTAGCGGGAAGATACGAGCAGTACTTC
15	NA	TRBV25-1	TRBD2	TRBJ2-5	CASGARTSFAETQYF	TGTGCCAGCGGCGCCCGGACTAGCTTCGCGGAGACCCAGTACTTC
15	NA	TRBV6-6	TRBD2	TRBJ2-7	CASRSVSGSSYEQYF	TGTGCCAGCAGAAGCGTTAGCGGGAGCTCCTACGAGCAGTACTTC
15	NA	TRBV27	NA	TRBJ2-7	CASSLSRSATREQYF	TGTGCCAGCAGTTTATCCCGATCCGCGACTCGCGAGCAGTACTTC
14	NA	TRBV10-3	NA	TRBJ1-2	CAISEKMAVTGYTF	TGTGCCATCAGTGAGAAGATGGCAGTAACCGGCTACACCTTC
20	NA	TRBV15	TRBD2	TRBJ2-1	CATSRPIRREGRSSYNEQFF	TGTGCCACCAGCAGACCTATACGGCGGGAGGGCCGGAGCTCCTACAATGAGCAGTTCTTC
14	NA	TRBV14	NA	TRBJ2-1	CASSQDLWGNEQFF	TGTGCCAGCAGCCAAGATCTGTGGGGCAATGAGCAGTTCTTC